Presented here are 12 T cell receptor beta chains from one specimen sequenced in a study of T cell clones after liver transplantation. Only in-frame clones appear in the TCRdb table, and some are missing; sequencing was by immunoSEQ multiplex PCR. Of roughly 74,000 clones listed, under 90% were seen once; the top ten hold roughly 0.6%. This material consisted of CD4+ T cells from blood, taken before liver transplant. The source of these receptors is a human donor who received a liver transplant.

In nucleotides, the CDR3 is TGTGCCTGGAGGGGAACCCTTAGCGGTGAGCAGTTCTTC. Its protein product is CAWRGTLSGEQFF. This chain links TRBV30 with TRBJ2-1; perhaps TRBD2 as D (6 bases). Germline values: CDR1 GTSNPN, CDR2 SVGIG (reference sequence). CDR3 length: 13 residues. V gave up 3 bases and J gave up 9 bases, with 15 bases separating them.

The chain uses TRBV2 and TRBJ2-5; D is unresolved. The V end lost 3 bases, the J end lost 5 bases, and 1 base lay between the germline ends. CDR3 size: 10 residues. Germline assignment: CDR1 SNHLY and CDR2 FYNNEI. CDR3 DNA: TGTGCCAGCAGTGACGAGACCCAGTACTTC. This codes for CASSDETQYF.

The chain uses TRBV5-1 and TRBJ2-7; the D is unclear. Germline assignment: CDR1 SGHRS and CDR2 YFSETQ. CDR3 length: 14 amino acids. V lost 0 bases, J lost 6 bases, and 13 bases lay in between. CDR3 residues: CASSLDYPLAEQYF. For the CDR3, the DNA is TGCGCCAGCAGCTTGGACTACCCTCTGGCCGAGCAGTACTTC.

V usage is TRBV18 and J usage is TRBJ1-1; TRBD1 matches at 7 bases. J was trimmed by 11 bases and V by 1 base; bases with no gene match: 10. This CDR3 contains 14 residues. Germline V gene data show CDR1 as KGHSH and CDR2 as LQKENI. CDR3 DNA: TGTGCCAGCTCACCACAAGGTAGGGACAGCTCCGCTTTCTTT. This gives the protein CASSPQGRDSSAFF.

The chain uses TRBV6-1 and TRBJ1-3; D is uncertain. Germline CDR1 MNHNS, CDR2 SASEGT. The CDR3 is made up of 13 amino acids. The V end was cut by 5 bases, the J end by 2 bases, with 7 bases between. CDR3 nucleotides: TGTGCCAGCAGTTCAGAGACTGGAAACACCATATATTTT. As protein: CASSSETGNTIYF.

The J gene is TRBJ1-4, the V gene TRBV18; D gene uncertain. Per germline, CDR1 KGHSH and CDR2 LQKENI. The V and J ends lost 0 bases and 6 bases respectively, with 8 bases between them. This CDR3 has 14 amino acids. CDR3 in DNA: TGTGCCAGCTCACCACCGGGTTACGATGAAAAACTGTTTTTT. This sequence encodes CASSPPGYDEKLFF. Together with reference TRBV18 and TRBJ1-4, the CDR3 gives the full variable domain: NAGVMQNPRHLVRRRGQEARLRCSPMKGHSHVYWYRQLPEEGLKFMVYLQKENIIDESGMPKERFSAEFPKEGPSILRIQQVVRGDSAAYFCASSPPGYDEKLFFGSGTQLSVL.

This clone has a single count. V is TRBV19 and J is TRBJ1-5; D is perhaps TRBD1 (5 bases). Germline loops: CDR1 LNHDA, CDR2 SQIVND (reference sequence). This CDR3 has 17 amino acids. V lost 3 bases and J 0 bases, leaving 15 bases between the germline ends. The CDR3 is CASSILGGGGSNQPQHF. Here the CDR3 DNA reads TGTGCCAGTAGTATCCTTGGGGGTGGGGGTAGCAATCAGCCCCAGCATTTT.

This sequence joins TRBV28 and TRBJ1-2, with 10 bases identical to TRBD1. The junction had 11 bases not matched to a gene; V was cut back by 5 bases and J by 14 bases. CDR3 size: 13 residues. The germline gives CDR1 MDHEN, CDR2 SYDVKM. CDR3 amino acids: CASSPDRGLSETF. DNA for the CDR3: TGTGCCAGCAGTCCCGACAGGGGGCTTTCGGAAACCTTC.

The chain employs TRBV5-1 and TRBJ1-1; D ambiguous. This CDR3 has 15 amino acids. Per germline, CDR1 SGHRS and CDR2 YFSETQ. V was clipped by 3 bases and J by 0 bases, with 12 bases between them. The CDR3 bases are TGCGCCAGCAGCTCTACTCATGGAGTGAACACTGAAGCTTTCTTT. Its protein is CASSSTHGVNTEAFF.

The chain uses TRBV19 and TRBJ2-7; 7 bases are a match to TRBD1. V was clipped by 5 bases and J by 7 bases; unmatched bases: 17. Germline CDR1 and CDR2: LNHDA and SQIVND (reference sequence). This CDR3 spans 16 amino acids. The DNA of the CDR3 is TGTGCCAGTAGTCCCGGGGCGGACAGGCGTCCCGGGGAGCAGTACTTC. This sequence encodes CASSPGADRRPGEQYF.

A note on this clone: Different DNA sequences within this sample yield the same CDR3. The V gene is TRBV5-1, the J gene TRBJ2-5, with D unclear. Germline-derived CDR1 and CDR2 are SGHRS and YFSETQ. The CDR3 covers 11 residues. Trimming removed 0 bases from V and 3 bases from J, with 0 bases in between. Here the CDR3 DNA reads TGCGCCAGCAGCTTGGAAGAGACCCAGTACTTC. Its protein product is CASSLEETQYF.

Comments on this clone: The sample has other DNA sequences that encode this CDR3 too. DNA for the CDR3: TGCGCCAGCAGCTTGGTGGTCTCACCCTACGAGCAGTACTTC. Its protein is CASSLVVSPYEQYF. The chain joins TRBV5-1 to TRBJ2-7, with D unclear. Germline CDR1 is SGHRS and CDR2 is YFSETQ. Trimming cost V 0 bases and J 2 bases, with 9 bases left between them. This CDR3 comprises 14 residues.